Listed here are 11 T cell receptor beta chains from one sample, sequenced in a study of OX40 agonist ivuxolimab in advanced cancers. Library prep was done by the immunoSEQ multiplex PCR assay. Here the immuneACCESS table is served through TCRdb, limited to in-frame sequences with V and J called. Missing clones are a known gap in these copies; in checked studies unresolved V genes cover under half, and the rest lacks a known reason. The sample contains around 42,000 clones, roughly 88% of them found a single time. The top ten hold around 25% of the sample. The source material was CD4+ or CD8+ T cells sorted from blood, sampled in a trial of the OX40 agonist ivuxolimab. The origin of the receptors is an adult with an advanced solid tumor such as melanoma, head and neck, liver or kidney cancer.

The V and J genes are TRBV6-6 and TRBJ2-5; unclear D gene. The CDR3 has 13 amino acids. Trimming pared 5 bases from V and 1 base from J, leaving 8 bases between. From germline, CDR1 is MNHNY and CDR2 SVGAGI (reference sequence). CDR3 residues: CASSRGSQETQYF. In DNA, the CDR3 is TGTGCCAGCAGTCGTGGCAGCCAAGAGACCCAGTACTTC.

The rearrangement joins TRBV27 to TRBJ1-4, with TRBD1 matching 8 bases. CDR3 length: 15 amino acids. V lost 7 bases to trimming and J lost 8 bases; unmatched junction nucleotides: 12. The germline gives CDR1 MNHEY, CDR2 SMNVEV (reference sequence). CDR3 amino acids: CASNFMDRVDEKLFF. The CDR3 DNA reads as TGTGCCAGCAACTTCATGGACAGGGTAGACGAAAAACTGTTTTTT.

The chain combines TRBV7-8 with TRBJ2-7; 8 bases align to TRBD1. Germline trimming cut 6 bases from V and 4 bases from J; bases unmatched to any gene: 8. In germline, CDR1 is SGHVS, CDR2 FQNEAQ. The CDR3 loop spans 14 amino acids. CDR3 DNA sequence: TGTGCCAGCAGTTTCGACAGGGGAAGGTACGAGCAGTACTTC. It encodes CASSFDRGRYEQYF.

The rearrangement joins TRBV27 to TRBJ1-2, with a tentative D call TRBD1 (6 bases). This CDR3 region has 16 residues. The germline CDR1 and CDR2 sequences are MNHEY and SMNVEV (reference sequence). V was shortened by 6 bases and J by 0 bases, with 17 bases between the two germline ends. CDR3 DNA sequence: TGTGCCAGCAGCTTCATCGGACAGCGAGCTAACTATGGCTACACCTTC. Amino acids: CASSFIGQRANYGYTF.

CDR3 loop: CASSLGGEGYTEAFF. The CDR3 region has the DNA TGTGCCAGCAGCTTGGGTGGTGAGGGTTACACTGAAGCTTTCTTT. The J gene is TRBJ1-1, the V gene TRBV5-6, with unresolved D. The V end was cut by 0 bases, the J end by 3 bases, with 12 bases between. The CDR3 covers 15 residues. Germline CDR1 SGHDT, CDR2 YYEEEE. The full variable domain, with the rest looked up from reference TRBV5-6 and TRBJ1-1, is DAGVTQSPTHLIKTRGQQVTLRCSPKSGHDTVSWYQQALGQGPQFIFQYYEEEERQRGNFPDRFSGHQFPNYSSELNVNALLLGDSALYLCASSLGGEGYTEAFFGQGTRLTVV.

The rearrangement links TRBV6-1 to TRBJ2-7; possibly TRBD1 for D (5 bases). This CDR3 is 17 amino acids long. Trimming pared 2 bases from V and 2 bases from J, leaving 19 bases between. Looked up from germline, CDR1 is MNHNS and CDR2 is SASEGT. The CDR3 nucleotides read TGTGCCAGCAGTGAAAACAGGTTCCCAGTTAGGGCCTACGAGCAGTACTTC. Protein: CASSENRFPVRAYEQYF.

The chain couples TRBV28 to TRBJ2-1; no firm D call. From germline, CDR1 is MDHEN and CDR2 SYDVKM. The CDR3 is made up of 15 amino acids. Trimming cost V 4 bases and J 1 base, with 11 bases left between them. The CDR3 sequence: CASSWPGSSYNEQFF. Here the CDR3 DNA reads TGTGCCAGCAGTTGGCCAGGATCTTCCTACAATGAGCAGTTCTTC.

This chain uses TRBV28 with TRBJ1-1; D remains ambiguous. Germline CDR1 MDHEN, CDR2 SYDVKM. The CDR3 totals 12 residues. Between the trimmed V and J ends, which lost 1 base and 4 bases, there was a span of 4 bases. The CDR3 nucleotides are TGTGCCAGCAGTTTATCCAGCACTGAAGCTTTCTTT. Amino acids: CASSLSSTEAFF.

The chain couples TRBV6-5 to TRBJ1-2, with unresolved D. The length of the CDR3 is 12 residues. CDR1 and CDR2 (germline): MNHEY, SVGAGI. Between the trimmed V and J ends, which lost 5 bases and 5 bases, there was a span of 9 bases. The CDR3 region has the DNA TGTGCCAGCAGTGTGACGGAGTATGGCTACACCTTC. It is translated as CASSVTEYGYTF.

Concerning this clone: The junction and the germline gene differ at one end; a read error may be behind it. The chain joins TRBV5-1 to TRBJ2-1, with D maybe TRBD2 (6 bases). Looked up from germline, CDR1 is SGHRS and CDR2 is YFSETQ. The CDR3 has 15 amino acids. DNA of the CDR3: TGCGCCAGCGGCTTGGGAGTAGCGGCGGGGAATGAGCAGTTCTTC. Protein sequence: CASGLGVAAGNEQFF.

The chain couples TRBV6-5 to TRBJ1-4, with 10 bases identical to TRBD1. The CDR3 sequence is 14 residues long. The J segment lost 6 bases and the V segment lost 2 bases, leaving 0 bases of the junction unmatched. Germline loops: CDR1 MNHEY, CDR2 SVGAGI. In nucleotides, the CDR3 is TGTGCCAGCAGTTACGGACAGGGGGATGAAAAACTGTTTTTT. Amino acids: CASSYGQGDEKLFF.